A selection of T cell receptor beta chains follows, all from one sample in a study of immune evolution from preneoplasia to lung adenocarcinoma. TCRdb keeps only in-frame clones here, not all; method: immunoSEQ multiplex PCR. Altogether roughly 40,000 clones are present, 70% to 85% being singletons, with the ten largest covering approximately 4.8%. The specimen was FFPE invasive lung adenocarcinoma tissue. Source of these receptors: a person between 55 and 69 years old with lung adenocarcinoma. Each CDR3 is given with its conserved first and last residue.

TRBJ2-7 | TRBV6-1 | CASSEWMGGTYEQYF
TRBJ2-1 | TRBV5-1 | CASSLSGRNSNEQFF
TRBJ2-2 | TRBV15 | CATSRDQNGELFF
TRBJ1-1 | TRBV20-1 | CSARALLEAFF
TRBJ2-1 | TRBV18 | CASSPVGRAIYEQFF
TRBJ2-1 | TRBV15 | CATSRDLHREQFF
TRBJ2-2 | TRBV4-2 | CASSQRGRTGELFF
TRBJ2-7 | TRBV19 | CASSRGNSYEQYF
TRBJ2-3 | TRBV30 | CAWSVDPGTDTQYF
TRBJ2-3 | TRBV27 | CASRPSGSTDTQYF
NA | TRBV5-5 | CASSPNRDPYEQYF
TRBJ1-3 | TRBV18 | CASSPQGSAGNTIYF
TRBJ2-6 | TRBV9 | CASSPRPPRGLGDSGANVLTF
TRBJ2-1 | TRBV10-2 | CASSFTGGEQFF
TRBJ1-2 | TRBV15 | CATSRAFGQATYGYTF
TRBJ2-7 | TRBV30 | CAWTPQGRNEQYF
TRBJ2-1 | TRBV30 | CAWSVLSSYNEQFF
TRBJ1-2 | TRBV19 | CASSTVGQGDYGYTF
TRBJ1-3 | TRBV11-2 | CASTDRGQNTIYF
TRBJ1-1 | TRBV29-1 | CSGLGPGAGEAFF
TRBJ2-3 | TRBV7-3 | CASSSGQYSTDTQYF
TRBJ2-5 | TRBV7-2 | CASSLGDSMPETQYF
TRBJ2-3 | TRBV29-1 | CSYHPLAGRTDTQYF
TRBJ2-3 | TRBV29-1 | CSVDLGLARRDTQYF
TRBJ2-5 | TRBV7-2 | CASSLGTGRLETQYF
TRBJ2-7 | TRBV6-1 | CASHVDSSYEQYF
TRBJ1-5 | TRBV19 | CASRTSSRGGGAGPQHF
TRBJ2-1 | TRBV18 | CASSKPGQGNNEQFF
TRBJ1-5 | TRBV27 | CASRPRGDQPQHF
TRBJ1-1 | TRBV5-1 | CASSLNPPSTEAFF
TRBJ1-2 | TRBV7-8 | CASSLGQFNGYTF
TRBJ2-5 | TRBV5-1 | CASSPGGPGETQYF
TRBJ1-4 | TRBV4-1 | CASSQQGGGEKLFF
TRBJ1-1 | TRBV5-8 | CASSFSDTRTSEAFF
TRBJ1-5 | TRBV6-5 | CASTRDRDQPQHF
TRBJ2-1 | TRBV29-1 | CSASGRRAYNEQFF
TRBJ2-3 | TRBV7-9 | CASSGTSGRATQGTQYF
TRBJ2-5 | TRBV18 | CASSLYQETQYF
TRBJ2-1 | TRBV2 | CASRGRNEQFF
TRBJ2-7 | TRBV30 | CAGETSGRYEQYF
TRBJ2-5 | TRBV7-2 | CASSLRVQETQYF
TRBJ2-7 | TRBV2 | CASIWTSGREQYF
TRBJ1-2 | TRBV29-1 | CSVKTGDGPAGYTF